The rows below give T cell receptor beta chains drawn from one sample of a study of cytomegalovirus exposure and HLA in healthy donors. Data came from immunoSEQ multiplex PCR; TCRdb stores just in-frame clones and leaves some out. The data show 250,000 to 350,000 clones, roughly 89% seen once. The sequencing sample was made of PBMCs. Receptor source: a man aged 40-49 years in good health and CMV-seropositive. Both conserved end residues are part of each CDR3. Clone size appears in some rows only: once, few, many, or a class for an expanded clone.

V gene | clone size | CDR3 protein
TRBV19 | - | CASSPRQGRDLVDEQYF
TRBV4-1 | - | CASSQDMDSGLYEQYF
TRBV7-3 | - | CASSSSPGQGGYTF
TRBV28 | - | CASSLSGQLNYEQYF
TRBV7-9 | once | CASSPGTTPEQYF
TRBV6-6 | once | CASSYVGTVTGYTF
TRBV27 | - | CASSRTGPTYEQYF
TRBV14 | - | CASSQMRGEKLFF
TRBV29-1 | - | CSALDSESYEQYF
TRBV30 | - | CAWSGGQGAVEQYF
TRBV5-6 | - | CASSLGAGQDEQYF
TRBV13 | - | CASMGGPGELFF
TRBV25-1 | - | CASELTGWNSPLHF
TRBV15 | once | CATSRERSYYEQYF
TRBV5-1 | once | CASRQGMDQPQHF
TRBV25-1 | - | CASSEGRGGYGYTF
TRBV29-1 | - | CSVSRTGGTGGANVLTF
TRBV19 | - | CASRPRGVSNTEAFF
TRBV6-6 | - | CASSSRGSETQYF
TRBV27 | few | CASSPQGQSYEQYF
TRBV7-3 | - | CASSQLGSGELFF
TRBV27 | - | CASSVTSGRPNEQFF